Listed here is a single TCR beta chain. In the study's own analysis: Reference gene primer amplification in the assay estimated nucleated cell counts. Some clones are missing from TCRdb's copy, which holds only in-frame ones; the method was immunoSEQ multiplex PCR. That table supplies the V and J calls and clone size; D and trimming were determined from the DNA. The sample includes 110,000 to 150,000 clones, around 81% of them seen just once. The data are from a study of blood T cell repertoires in COVID-19. Trimming left V 0 bases short and J 4 bases short, with 22 bases between. CDR3 length: 19 residues. The germline gives CDR1 SGHVS, CDR2 FNYEAQ.

The clonotype originates from a woman aged 40 to 50 who had recovered from COVID-19. The genes are TRBV7-6 and TRBJ2-1, with D possibly being TRBD1 (6 bases). The sample taken for sequencing was PBMCs or T cells enriched from blood (not recorded which). CDR3 DNA sequence: TGTGCCAGCAGCTTAGCTTTTCGGCAGGGGCAGGGACCATACAATGAGCAGTTCTTC. It translates to CASSLAFRQGQGPYNEQFF.